This T cell receptor beta chain was found in a study of human T cells and chemical hapten exposure. A word on this clonotype: Antigen: not known.

Indicated time point: pre-sensitization, week 0. Treatment noted: therapeutic diphenylcyclopropenone sensitization with weekly scalp DPC. From the RACE reads, TCRdb called clonotypes with MiXCR, one entry per CDR3 protein. The sample lists 89,000 or so distinct CDR3 sequences; 7.5% to 9.5% were seen once. Findings of the study overall: High-frequency TCRs, those above 1 in 1000, stayed the same after DPC sensitization.

Per germline, CDR1 SGDLS and CDR2 YYNGEE. This CDR3 contains 15 residues. Trimming took off 1 base at V and 2 bases at J, with 11 bases between the two ends. This clonotype originated in a man in his forties or fifties with alopecia areata. Some clones in this sample may be carry-over from other donors' samples. The sample was whole blood, taken in connection with sensitization to the hapten diphenylcyclopropenone (DPC). This sequence joins TRBV9 and TRBJ2-3, with D perhaps TRBD1 or TRBD2 (5 bases each). The CDR3 nucleotides read TGTGCCAGCAGCGTATTTAGGGACCCCACAGATACGCAGTATTTT. It encodes CASSVFRDPTDTQYF.